The rows below give T cell receptor beta chains drawn from one sample of a study of blood T cell repertoires in COVID-19. The table came from immunoSEQ multiplex PCR; TCRdb's copy has only in-frame clones and leaves some out. The sample contains about 130,000 clones, around 70% of which appear only once. Sequenced input: peripheral blood. The receptors originated from a man of 80 years or more with COVID-19, enrolled during active disease. Both conserved end residues are part of each CDR3. The order of the fields is D gene, V gene, clone size, J gene, CDR3 DNA, CDR3 protein. A D gene is named only where the DNA matches it firmly. Size tells how often a clone was seen (once, few, many) or the class of an expanded clone, and some rows leave it out.

>-|TRBV5-1|-|TRBJ2-7
TGCGCCAGCAGCGGGGCAGGCGGAGACAAGCAGTACTTC
CASSGAGGDKQYF
>TRBD1|TRBV19|many|TRBJ1-5
TGTGCCAGTGGACAGGGGAATCAGCCCCAGCATTTT
CASGQGNQPQHF
>-|TRBV30|-|TRBJ1-6
TGTGCCTGGAAGGGAGGGACCGAGGCACCCCTCCACTTT
CAWKGGTEAPLHF
>TRBD1|TRBV28|-|TRBJ1-4
TGTGCCAGCAGGGGGGGACAGCACGAAAAACTGTTTTTT
CASRGGQHEKLFF
>-|TRBV15|-|TRBJ1-3
TGTGCCACCAGCAGAGGACAGGCTGGAAACACCATATATTTT
CATSRGQAGNTIYF
>-|TRBV3-1/TRBV3-2|-|TRBJ1-2
TGTGCCAGCAGCCAAGGGCCGCTTAGGGGTGATGGCTACACCTTC
CASSQGPLRGDGYTF
>TRBD1|TRBV19|-|TRBJ1-4
TGTGCCAGTACCTCGGGACAGGGGGCTAATGAAAAACTGTTTTTT
CASTSGQGANEKLFF
>-|TRBV7-2|-|TRBJ2-5
TGTGCCAGCAGCCTCTATATGGCCCAGTACTTC
CASSLYMAQYF
>TRBD1|TRBV5-1|-|TRBJ2-7
TGCGCCAGCAAGCAACAGGGGCCCTACGAGCAGTACTTC
CASKQQGPYEQYF
>TRBD1|TRBV28|-|TRBJ1-1
TGTGCCAGCAGCCCGGGACAGGGATTAATTGAAGCTTTCTTT
CASSPGQGLIEAFF
>-|TRBV5-4|-|TRBJ2-7
TGTGCCAGCAGCTTGCGGGGGAATCGCTACGAGCAGTACTTC
CASSLRGNRYEQYF
>-|TRBV7-9|-|TRBJ2-2
TGTGCCAGCAGTGGACAGACCGCGAACACCGGGGAGCTGTTTTTT
CASSGQTANTGELFF
>TRBD1|TRBV29-1|-|TRBJ1-1
TGCAGCGTATATACAGGGGTTGAAGCTTTCTTT
CSVYTGVEAFF
>TRBD2|TRBV7-2|once|TRBJ2-3
TGTGCCAGCAGCTGGGAGCGGGGGACGCAGTATTTT
CASSWERGTQYF
>TRBD2|TRBV7-8|-|TRBJ2-1
TGTGCCAGCAGCTTAGTCCCCTGGACTAGCGAGTACAATGAGCAGTTCTTC
CASSLVPWTSEYNEQFF
>-|TRBV30|-|TRBJ1-1
TGTGCCTGGGGCCCCGGTTTGGAGGCTTTCTTT
CAWGPGLEAFF
>-|TRBV19|-|TRBJ1-6
TGTGCCAGTAGTAATATGGACAGCAATTCACCCCTCCACTTT
CASSNMDSNSPLHF
>-|TRBV6-5|-|TRBJ1-2
TGTGCCAGCAGTTACTCGGACAGTGGTTACTATGGCTACACCTTC
CASSYSDSGYYGYTF
>TRBD2|TRBV19|-|TRBJ2-1
TGTGCCAGTAAGAATAGCGGGTCCTACAATGAGCAGTTCTTC
CASKNSGSYNEQFF
>-|TRBV18|-|TRBJ2-1
TGTGCCAGCTCACCGGAGTTCCCCCAATATTACAATGAGCAGTTCTTC
CASSPEFPQYYNEQFF
>TRBD1|TRBV2|-|TRBJ1-5
TGTGCCAGCAGTAAGTCTGGACAGGGGCACCAGCCCCAGCATTTT
CASSKSGQGHQPQHF
>TRBD1|TRBV7-2|-|TRBJ1-1
TGTGCCAGCAGTCCGTTTCAGGGGGCCACTGAAGCTTTCTTT
CASSPFQGATEAFF